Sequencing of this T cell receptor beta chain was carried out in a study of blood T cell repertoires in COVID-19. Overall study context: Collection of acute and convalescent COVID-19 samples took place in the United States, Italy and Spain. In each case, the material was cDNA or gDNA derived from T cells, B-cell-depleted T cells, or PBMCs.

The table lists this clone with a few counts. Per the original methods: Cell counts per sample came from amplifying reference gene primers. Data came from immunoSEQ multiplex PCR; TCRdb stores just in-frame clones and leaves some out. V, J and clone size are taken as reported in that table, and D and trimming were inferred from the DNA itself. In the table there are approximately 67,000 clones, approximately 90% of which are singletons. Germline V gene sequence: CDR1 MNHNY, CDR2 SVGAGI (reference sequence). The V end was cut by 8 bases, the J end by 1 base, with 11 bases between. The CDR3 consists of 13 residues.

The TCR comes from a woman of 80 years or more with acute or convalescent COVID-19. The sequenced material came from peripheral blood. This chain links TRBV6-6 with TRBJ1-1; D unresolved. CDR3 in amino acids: CASALVRNTEAFF. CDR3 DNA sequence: TGTGCCAGCGCCCTAGTCCGGAACACTGAAGCTTTCTTT.